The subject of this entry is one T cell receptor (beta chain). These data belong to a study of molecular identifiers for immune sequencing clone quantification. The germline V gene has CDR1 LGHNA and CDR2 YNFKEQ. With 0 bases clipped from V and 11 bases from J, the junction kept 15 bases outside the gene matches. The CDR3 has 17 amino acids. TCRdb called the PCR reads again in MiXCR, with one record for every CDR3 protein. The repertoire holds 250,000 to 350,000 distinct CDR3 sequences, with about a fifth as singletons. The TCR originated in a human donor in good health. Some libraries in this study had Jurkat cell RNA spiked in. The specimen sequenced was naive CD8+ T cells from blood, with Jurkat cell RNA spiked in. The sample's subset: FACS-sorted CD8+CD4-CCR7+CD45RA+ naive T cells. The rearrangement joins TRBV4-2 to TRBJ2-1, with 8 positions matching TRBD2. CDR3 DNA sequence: TGTGCCAGCAGCCAAGACGCAGCGGGGGTCGGGGTCTATAAGCAGTTCTTC. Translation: CASSQDAAGVGVYKQFF.